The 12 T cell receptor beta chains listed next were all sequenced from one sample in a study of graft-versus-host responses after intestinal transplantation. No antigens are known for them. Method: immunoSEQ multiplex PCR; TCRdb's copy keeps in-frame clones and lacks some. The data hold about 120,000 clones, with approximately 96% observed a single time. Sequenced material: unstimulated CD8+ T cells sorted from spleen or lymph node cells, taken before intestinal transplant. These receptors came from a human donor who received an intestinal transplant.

DNA for the CDR3: TGCGCCAGCAGCCAAGAGTGGTGGGGGAAGAGGGAGACCCAGTACTTC. This codes for CASSQEWWGKRETQYF. The chain recombines TRBV4-1 with TRBJ2-5, with D perhaps TRBD1 or TRBD2 (5 bases each). V was trimmed by 0 bases and J by 5 bases, leaving 16 bases between them. The CDR3 spans 16 residues. From germline, CDR1 is MGHRA and CDR2 YSYEKL.

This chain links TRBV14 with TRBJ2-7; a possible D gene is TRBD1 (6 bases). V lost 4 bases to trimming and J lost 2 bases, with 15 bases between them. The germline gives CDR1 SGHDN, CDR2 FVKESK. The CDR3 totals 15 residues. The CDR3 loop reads CASSLLQGPPYEQYF. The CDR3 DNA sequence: TGTGCCAGCAGCCTTCTACAGGGACCCCCCTACGAGCAGTACTTC.

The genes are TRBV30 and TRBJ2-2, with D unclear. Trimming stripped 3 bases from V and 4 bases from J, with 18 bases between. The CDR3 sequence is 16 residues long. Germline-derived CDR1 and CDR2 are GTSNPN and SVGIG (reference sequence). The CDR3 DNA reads TGTGCCTGGAGCGACCCCCCAGCAGTGGGCACCGGGGAGCTGTTTTTT. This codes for CAWSDPPAVGTGELFF.

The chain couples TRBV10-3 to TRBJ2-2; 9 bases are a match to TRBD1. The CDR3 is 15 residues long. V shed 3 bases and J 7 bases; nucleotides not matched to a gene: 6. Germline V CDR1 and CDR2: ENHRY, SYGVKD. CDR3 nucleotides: TGTGCCATCAGTGACCCTGGACAGGGGAGCGGGGAGCTGTTTTTT. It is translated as CAISDPGQGSGELFF.

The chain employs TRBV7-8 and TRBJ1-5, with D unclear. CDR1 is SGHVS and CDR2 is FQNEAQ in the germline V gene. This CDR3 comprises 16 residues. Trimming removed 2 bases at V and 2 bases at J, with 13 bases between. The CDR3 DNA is TGTGCCAGCAGCTTAAAACAAAGGAGTGGCAATCAGCCCCAGCATTTT. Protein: CASSLKQRSGNQPQHF.

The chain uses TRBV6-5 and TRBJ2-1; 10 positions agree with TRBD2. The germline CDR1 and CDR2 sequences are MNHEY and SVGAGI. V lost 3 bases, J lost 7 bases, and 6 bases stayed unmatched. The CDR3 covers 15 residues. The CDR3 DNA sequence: TGTGCCAGCAGTTATCTAGCGGGAGATGTAAATGAGCAGTTCTTC. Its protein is CASSYLAGDVNEQFF.

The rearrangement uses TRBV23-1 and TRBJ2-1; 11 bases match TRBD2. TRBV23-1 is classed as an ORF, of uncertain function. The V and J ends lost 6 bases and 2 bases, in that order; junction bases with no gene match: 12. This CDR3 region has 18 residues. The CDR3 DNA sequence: TGCGCCAGCAGACGGACTAGCGGGCCTTCTCTTACCTACAATGAGCAGTTCTTC. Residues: CASRRTSGPSLTYNEQFF.

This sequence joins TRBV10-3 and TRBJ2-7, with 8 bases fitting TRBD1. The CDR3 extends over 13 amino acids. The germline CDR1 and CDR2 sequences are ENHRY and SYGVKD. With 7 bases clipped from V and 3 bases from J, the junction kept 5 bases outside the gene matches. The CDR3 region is CAITDRANYEQYF. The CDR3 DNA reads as TGTGCCATCACGGACAGGGCCAACTACGAGCAGTACTTC.

This CDR3 is CASSPQTGLAGGDSYEQYF. Written as DNA, the CDR3 is TGTGCCAGCAGCCCCCAGACCGGACTAGCGGGAGGTGACTCCTACGAGCAGTACTTC. This chain joins TRBV7-9 and TRBJ2-7; 14 bases align to TRBD2. Trimming at V came to 5 bases and at J to 0 bases, leaving 12 bases not matched to a gene. The CDR3 totals 19 residues. Germline assignment: CDR1 SEHNR and CDR2 FQNEAQ (reference sequence).

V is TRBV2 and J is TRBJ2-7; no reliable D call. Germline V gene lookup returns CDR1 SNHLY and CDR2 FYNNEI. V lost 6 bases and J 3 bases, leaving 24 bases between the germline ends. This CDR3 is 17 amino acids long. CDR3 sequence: CASRLYLISETYYEQYF. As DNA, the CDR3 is TGTGCCAGCAGATTATATTTAATCAGTGAAACCTACTACGAGCAGTACTTC.

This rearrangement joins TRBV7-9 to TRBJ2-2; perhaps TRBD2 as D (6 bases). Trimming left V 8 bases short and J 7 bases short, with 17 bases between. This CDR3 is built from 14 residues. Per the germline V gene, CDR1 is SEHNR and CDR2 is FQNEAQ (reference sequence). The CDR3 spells CASAGPTGIGELFF. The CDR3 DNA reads TGTGCCAGCGCGGGACCCACGGGTATCGGGGAGCTGTTTTTT.

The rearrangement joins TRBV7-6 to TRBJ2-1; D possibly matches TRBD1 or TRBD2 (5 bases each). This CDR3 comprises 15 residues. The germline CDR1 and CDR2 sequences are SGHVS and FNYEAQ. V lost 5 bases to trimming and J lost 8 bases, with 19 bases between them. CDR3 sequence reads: CASSLGRPGTDEQFF. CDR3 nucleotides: TGTGCCAGCAGCCTGGGACGCCCTGGAACCGATGAGCAGTTCTTC. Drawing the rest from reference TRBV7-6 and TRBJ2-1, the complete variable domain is GAGVSQSPRYKVTKRGQDVALRCDPISGHVSLYWYRQALGQGPEFLTYFNYEAQQDKSGLPNDRFSAERPEGSISTLTIQRTEQRDSAMYRCASSLGRPGTDEQFFGPGTRLTVL.